This entry describes one T cell receptor (beta chain). These data belong to a study of T cell responses to AZD1222 COVID-19 vaccine. Here immunoSEQ multiplex PCR was the method, and the copy in TCRdb shows in-frame clones only, minus some. The sample holds under 150,000 clones. This CDR3 is built from 15 residues. V was trimmed by 0 bases and J by 3 bases, leaving 12 bases between them. Germline V gives CDR1 SGHKS, CDR2 YYEKEE (reference sequence). This chain uses TRBV5-5 with TRBJ1-1; D is uncertain. The TCR sequence derives from an adult in good health. Sequenced sample: peripheral blood. CDR3 protein: CASSLAEGFHTEAFF. The CDR3 DNA sequence: TGTGCCAGCAGCTTGGCCGAAGGGTTTCACACTGAAGCTTTCTTT.